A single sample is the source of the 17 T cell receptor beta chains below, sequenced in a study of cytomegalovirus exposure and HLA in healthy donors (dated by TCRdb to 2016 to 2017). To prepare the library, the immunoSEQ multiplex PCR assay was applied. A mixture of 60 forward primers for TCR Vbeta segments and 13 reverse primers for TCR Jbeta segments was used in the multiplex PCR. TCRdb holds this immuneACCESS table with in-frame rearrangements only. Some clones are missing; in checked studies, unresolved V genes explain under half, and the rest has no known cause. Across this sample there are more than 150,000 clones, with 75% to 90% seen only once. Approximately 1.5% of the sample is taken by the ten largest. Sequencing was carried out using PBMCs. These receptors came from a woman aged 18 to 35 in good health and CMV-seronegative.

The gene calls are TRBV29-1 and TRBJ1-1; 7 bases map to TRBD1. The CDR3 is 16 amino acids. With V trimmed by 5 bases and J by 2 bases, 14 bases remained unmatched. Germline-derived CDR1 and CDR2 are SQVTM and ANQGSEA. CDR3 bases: TGCAGCGTTATTGTGGAAGGGGGCCGACTTAACACTGAAGCTTTCTTT. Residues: CSVIVEGGRLNTEAFF. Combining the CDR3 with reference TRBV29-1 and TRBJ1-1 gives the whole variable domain SAVISQKPSRDICQRGTSLTIQCQVDSQVTMMFWYRQQPGQSLTLIATANQGSEATYESGFVIDKFPISRPNLTFSTLTVSNMSPEDSSIYLCSVIVEGGRLNTEAFFGQGTRLTVV.

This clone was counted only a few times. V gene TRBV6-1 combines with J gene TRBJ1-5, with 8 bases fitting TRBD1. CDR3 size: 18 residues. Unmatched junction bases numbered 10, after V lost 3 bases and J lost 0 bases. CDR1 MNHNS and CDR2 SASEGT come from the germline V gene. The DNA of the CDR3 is TGTGCCAGCAGTGAGGAAATCGCCGGGACAGGTAGCAATCAGCCCCAGCATTTT. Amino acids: CASSEEIAGTGSNQPQHF.

The CDR3 DNA follows: TGTGCCAGCAGCACGGGACAGGGCTACGAGCAGTACTTC. Amino acid sequence: CASSTGQGYEQYF. The V and J genes are TRBV11-2 and TRBJ2-5; 9 nucleotides line up with TRBD1. Matching the DNA end better, TRBJ2-7 makes the J call doubtful. This CDR3 spans 13 amino acids. Germline V CDR1 and CDR2: SGHAT, FQNNGV.

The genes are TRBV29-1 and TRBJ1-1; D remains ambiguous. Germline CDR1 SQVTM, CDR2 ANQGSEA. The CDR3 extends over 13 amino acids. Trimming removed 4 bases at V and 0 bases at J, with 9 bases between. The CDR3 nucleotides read TGCAGCGTTGCCGGACTGATGAACACTGAAGCTTTCTTT. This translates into CSVAGLMNTEAFF.

CDR3: CAWSVELQFYF. CDR3 coding DNA: TGTGCCTGGAGTGTGGAGCTTCAGTTTTACTTC. This rearrangement joins TRBV30 to TRBJ2-7; D is undetermined. This CDR3 spans 11 amino acids. Trimming took 0 bases from V and 13 from J, leaving 13 bases between them. CDR1 and CDR2 (germline): GTSNPN, SVGIG (reference sequence). Supplemented by reference TRBV30 and TRBJ2-7, the full variable domain reads SQTIHQWPATLVQPVGSPLSLECTVEGTSNPNLYWYRQAAGRGLQLLFYSVGIGQISSEVPQNLSASRPQDRQFILSSKKLLLSDSGFYLCAWSVELQFYFGPGTRLTVT.

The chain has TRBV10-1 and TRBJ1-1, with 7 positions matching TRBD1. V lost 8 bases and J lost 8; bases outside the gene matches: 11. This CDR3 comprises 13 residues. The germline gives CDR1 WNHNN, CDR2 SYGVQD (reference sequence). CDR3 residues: CASGEGTANEAFF. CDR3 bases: TGCGCCAGCGGAGAAGGGACAGCGAACGAAGCTTTCTTT.

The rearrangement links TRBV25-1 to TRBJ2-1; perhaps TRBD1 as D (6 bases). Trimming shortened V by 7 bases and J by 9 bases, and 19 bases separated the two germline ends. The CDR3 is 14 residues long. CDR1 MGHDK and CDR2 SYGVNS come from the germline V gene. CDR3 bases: TGTGCCAGCACCCAGGGACAAAGGCACAGTGAGCAGTTCTTC. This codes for CASTQGQRHSEQFF.

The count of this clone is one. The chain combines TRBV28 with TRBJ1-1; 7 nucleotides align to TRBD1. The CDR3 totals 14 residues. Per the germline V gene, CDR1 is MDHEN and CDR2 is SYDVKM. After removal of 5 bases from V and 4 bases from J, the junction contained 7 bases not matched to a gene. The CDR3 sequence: CASSRRGQGTEAFF. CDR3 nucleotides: TGTGCCAGCAGTCGGAGGGGGCAGGGCACTGAAGCTTTCTTT.

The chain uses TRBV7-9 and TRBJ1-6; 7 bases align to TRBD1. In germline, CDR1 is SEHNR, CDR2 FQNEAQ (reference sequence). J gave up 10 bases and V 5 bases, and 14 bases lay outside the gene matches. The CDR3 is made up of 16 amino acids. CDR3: CASSKHRGPGTSPLHF. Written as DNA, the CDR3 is TGTGCCAGCAGCAAACACAGGGGCCCGGGAACCTCACCCCTCCACTTT.

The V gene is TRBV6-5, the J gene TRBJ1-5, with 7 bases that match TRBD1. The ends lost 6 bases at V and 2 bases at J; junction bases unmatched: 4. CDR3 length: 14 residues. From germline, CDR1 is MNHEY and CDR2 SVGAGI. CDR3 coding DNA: TGTGCCAGCAGAACAACAGGGGGCAATCAGCCCCAGCATTTT. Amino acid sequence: CASRTTGGNQPQHF.

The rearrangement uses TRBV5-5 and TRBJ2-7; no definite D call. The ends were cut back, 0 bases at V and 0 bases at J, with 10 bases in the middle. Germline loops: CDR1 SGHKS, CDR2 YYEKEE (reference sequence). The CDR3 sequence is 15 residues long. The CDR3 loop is CASSLGAGSSYEQYF. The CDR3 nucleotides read TGTGCCAGCAGCTTGGGCGCAGGTAGCTCCTACGAGCAGTACTTC.

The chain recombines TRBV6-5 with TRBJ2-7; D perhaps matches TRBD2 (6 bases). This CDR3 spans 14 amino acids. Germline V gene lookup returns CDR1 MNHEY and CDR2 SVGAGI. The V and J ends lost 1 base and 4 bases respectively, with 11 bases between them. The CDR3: CASSYWRGSYEQYF. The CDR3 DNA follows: TGTGCCAGCAGTTACTGGCGGGGATCATACGAGCAGTACTTC.

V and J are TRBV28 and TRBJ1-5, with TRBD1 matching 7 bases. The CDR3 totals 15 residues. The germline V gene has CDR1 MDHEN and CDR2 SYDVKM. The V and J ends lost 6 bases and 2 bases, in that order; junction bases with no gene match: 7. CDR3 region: CASSDRVGGNQPQHF. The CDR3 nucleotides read TGTGCCAGCAGCGACAGGGTTGGTGGCAATCAGCCCCAGCATTTT.

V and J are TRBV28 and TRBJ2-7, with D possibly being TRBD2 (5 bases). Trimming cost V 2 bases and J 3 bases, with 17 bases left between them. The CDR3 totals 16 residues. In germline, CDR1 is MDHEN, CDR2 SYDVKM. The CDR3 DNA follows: TGTGCCAGCAGTTTAGTGTTAGAGGCGGGCCTCTACGAGCAGTACTTC. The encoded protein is CASSLVLEAGLYEQYF.

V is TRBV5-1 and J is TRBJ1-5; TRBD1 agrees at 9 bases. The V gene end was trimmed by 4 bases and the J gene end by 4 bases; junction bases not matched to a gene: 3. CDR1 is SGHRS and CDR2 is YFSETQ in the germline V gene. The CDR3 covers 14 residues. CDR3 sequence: CASSPQGANQPQHF. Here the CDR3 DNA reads TGCGCCAGCAGCCCACAGGGGGCTAATCAGCCCCAGCATTTT.

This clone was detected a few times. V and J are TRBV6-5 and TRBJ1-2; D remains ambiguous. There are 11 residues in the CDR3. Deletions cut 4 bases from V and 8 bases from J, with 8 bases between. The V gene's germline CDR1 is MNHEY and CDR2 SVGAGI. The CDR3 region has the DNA TGTGCCAGCAGTTCCCGCAGGGGCTACACCTTC. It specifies CASSSRRGYTF.

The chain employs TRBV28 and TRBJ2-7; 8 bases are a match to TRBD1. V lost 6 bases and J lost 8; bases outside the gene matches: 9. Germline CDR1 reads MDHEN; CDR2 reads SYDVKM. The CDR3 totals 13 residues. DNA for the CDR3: TGTGCCAGCAGCCCTGACAGGGGAGGCAAGCAGTACTTC. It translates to CASSPDRGGKQYF.